The clone carrying this T cell receptor (beta chain) was detected many times. The germline V gene encodes CDR1 GTSNPN and CDR2 SVGIG (reference sequence). Trimming removed 5 bases from V and 4 bases from J; junction bases left unmatched: 3. The length of the CDR3 is 12 residues. These data belong to a study of regulatory T cells in long-lasting Graves disease. Assembly of TCR beta libraries relied on iRepertoire HTBI primers together with Arm-PCR of CDR3 regions. Each CDR3 protein gets one entry after TCRdb re-called the multiplex PCR reads with MiXCR. The sample has approximately 490,000 distinct CDR3 sequences, about a sixth seen once; the top ten hold more than 10%. The time point here: newly diagnosed GD, antithyroid drugs for less than 3 months. PBMCs provided the RNA from which the TCR library was made. The sample was also linked to a second study, of T cells in Graves' hyperthyroidism and ophthalmopathy.

This sample comprised peripheral blood mononuclear cells (PBMCs), obtained at new diagnosis, from a patient treated with antithyroid drugs. The V gene is TRBV30, the J gene TRBJ1-2, with 8 positions matching TRBD1. The sequence was obtained from a man aged 35 to 55 with Graves disease. The CDR3 region has the DNA TGTGCCTGGGACAGGGGCGGCTATGGCTACACCTTC. Protein product: CAWDRGGYGYTF.